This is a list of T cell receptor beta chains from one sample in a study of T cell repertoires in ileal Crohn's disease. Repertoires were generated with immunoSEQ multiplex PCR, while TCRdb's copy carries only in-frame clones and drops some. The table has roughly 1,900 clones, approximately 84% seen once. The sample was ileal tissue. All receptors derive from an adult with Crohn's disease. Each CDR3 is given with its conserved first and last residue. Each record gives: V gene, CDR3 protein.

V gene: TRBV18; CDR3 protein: CASSRSGDATNEKLFF
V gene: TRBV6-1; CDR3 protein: CASTHRAGQPQHF
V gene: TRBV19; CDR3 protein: CASDRRGGNTEAFF
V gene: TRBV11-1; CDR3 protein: CASSLHSYGYTF
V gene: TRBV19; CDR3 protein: CASSMNMGQTYEQYF
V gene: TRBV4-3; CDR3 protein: CASSQDSPEGGDTQYF
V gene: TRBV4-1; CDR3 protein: CASSPPLGAGGKEQYF
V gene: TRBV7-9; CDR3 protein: CASSASTMRQFF
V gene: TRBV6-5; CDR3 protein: CASSRGRLNSYEQYF
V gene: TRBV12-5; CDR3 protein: CASGLQLGIEAFF
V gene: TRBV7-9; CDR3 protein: CASSFEYGYTF
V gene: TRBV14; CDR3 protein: CASSQRQGYNSPLHF
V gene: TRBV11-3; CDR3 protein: CASSSRHHASGNTIYF